Each of the 4 T cell receptor beta chains below was sequenced from the same sample in a study of CD4 and CD8 cells across lung adenocarcinoma regions (dated by TCRdb to 2017 to 2018). The method behind the library was PCR. TCRdb shows the sequencer as HiSeq X Ten. The public reads were reprocessed in TCRdb via fastp at Q25 and MiXCR, keeping in-frame beta chains. A single entry per CDR3 protein holds the most common genes and DNA from its merged rows. The sample table records 25,000 or so distinct CDR3 sequences; over 40% of these occur just once. In total, the top ten clones hold 20% to 25% of the sample. Source material: CD4+ T cells from the center of a lung tumor. The intended sense of this specimen's cell subset or site label: tumor center region. Every receptor here comes from a male donor with lung adenocarcinoma. The CD4 and CD8 labels of this study may be unreliable.

Sample share makes this clonotype medium-sized. The V gene is TRBV27, the J gene TRBJ2-7; a weak D match, TRBD2 (5 bases). This CDR3 is 14 amino acids long. Trimming took 5 bases from V and 0 from J, leaving 11 bases between them. Per germline, CDR1 MNHEY and CDR2 SMNVEV (reference sequence). Here the CDR3 DNA reads TGTGCCAGCAGTCGAGGACTGCGCTCCTACGAGCAGTACTTC. Protein: CASSRGLRSYEQYF.

The chain recombines TRBV5-1 with TRBJ2-1, with a tentative D call TRBD2 (5 bases). With 4 bases removed from V and 6 bases from J, the gap between germline ends came to 11 bases. Germline V CDR1 and CDR2: SGHRS, YFSETQ. This CDR3 spans 13 amino acids. This chain's CDR3 is CASSRGQVNEQFF. The CDR3 DNA follows: TGCGCCAGCAGCCGGGGTCAGGTCAATGAGCAGTTCTTC.

The chain carries TRBV27 and TRBJ2-1; D is undetermined. V was cut by 2 bases and J by 5 bases, with 13 bases left in between. The CDR3 totals 15 residues. The germline gives CDR1 MNHEY, CDR2 SMNVEV (reference sequence). The CDR3 sequence is CASSLARTPHNEQFF. CDR3 nucleotides: TGTGCCAGCAGTTTAGCTAGGACCCCCCACAATGAGCAGTTCTTC.

This clonotype occurred many times. V usage is TRBV27 and J usage is TRBJ2-5; 7 bases line up with TRBD2. The V gene's germline CDR1 is MNHEY and CDR2 SMNVEV (reference sequence). V dropped 7 bases and J dropped 4; count of bases not matched to a gene: 12. The CDR3 has 15 residues. CDR3 bases: TGTGCCAGCAAGGTAGCGGGCCTACCGGGAGAGACCCAGTACTTC. Protein: CASKVAGLPGETQYF.